The 20 T cell receptor beta chains given below trace back to one sample, sequenced in a study of blood T cell repertoires in COVID-19. Some clones are missing from TCRdb's copy, which holds only in-frame ones; the method was immunoSEQ multiplex PCR. The sample carries around 130,000 clones, around four fifths recorded once. The sample consisted of peripheral blood. The source is a man in his fifties or sixties with active or convalescent COVID-19.

The chain recombines TRBV6-5 with TRBJ1-3; D ambiguous. Trimming pared 6 bases from V and 2 bases from J, leaving 14 bases between. CDR1 MNHEY and CDR2 SVGAGI come from the germline V gene. The CDR3 has 15 amino acids. The CDR3 nucleotides are TGTGCCAGCAGGCGGGCCGTAGGTGCTGGAAACACCATATATTTT. Residues: CASRRAVGAGNTIYF.

The rearrangement joins TRBV7-9 to TRBJ1-6; D is unclear. The CDR3 runs to 15 residues. Trimming left V 2 bases short and J 5 bases short, with 10 bases between. In germline, CDR1 is SEHNR, CDR2 FQNEAQ (reference sequence). In nucleotides, the CDR3 is TGTGCCAGCAGCTTATTGGGAGCCGATAATTCACCCCTCCACTTT. This translates into CASSLLGADNSPLHF.

V gene TRBV15 combines with J gene TRBJ2-6; weak D call: TRBD1 (5 bases). Trimming stripped 0 bases from V and 4 bases from J, with 10 bases between. CDR3 length equals 16 residues. Looked up from germline, CDR1 is LNHNV and CDR2 is YYDKDF (reference sequence). The CDR3 bases are TGTGCCACCAGCAGAGATAAGGGGTCAGGGGCCAACGTCCTGACTTTC. It translates to CATSRDKGSGANVLTF.

The CDR3 reads CASSRSMTQYF. CDR3 DNA sequence: TGTGCCAGCAGCCGCAGTATGACCCAGTACTTC. This chain uses TRBV5-8 with TRBJ2-5; no reliable D call. V lost 4 bases and J 7 bases, leaving 8 bases between the germline ends. In germline, CDR1 is SGHTS, CDR2 YDEGEE. The CDR3 is 11 amino acids. Variable domain in full (rest from reference TRBV5-8 and TRBJ2-5): EAGVTQSPTHLIKTRGQQATLRCSPISGHTSVYWYQQALGLGLQFLLWYDEGEERNRGNFPPRFSGRQFPNYSSELNVNALELEDSALYLCASSRSMTQYFGPGTRLLVL.

The V and J genes are TRBV9 and TRBJ1-4; D uncertain. V was clipped by 3 bases and J by 8 bases, with 14 bases between them. The length of the CDR3 is 14 residues. Germline values: CDR1 SGDLS, CDR2 YYNGEE. CDR3 loop: CASSARTGVEKLFF. The CDR3 DNA sequence: TGTGCCAGCAGCGCCAGGACTGGGGTCGAAAAACTGTTTTTT. Variable domain in full (rest from reference TRBV9 and TRBJ1-4): DSGVTQTPKHLITATGQRVTLRCSPRSGDLSVYWYQQSLDQGLQFLIQYYNGEERAKGNILERFSAQQFPDLHSELNLSSLELGDSALYFCASSARTGVEKLFFGSGTQLSVL.

The gene calls are TRBV5-4 and TRBJ2-7, with D hard to call. In germline, CDR1 is SGHNT, CDR2 YYREEE (reference sequence). This CDR3 has 15 amino acids. V lost 0 bases, J lost 0 bases, and 10 bases lay in between. CDR3 sequence: CASSLGTIHSYEQYF. CDR3 DNA: TGTGCCAGCAGCTTGGGTACAATCCACTCCTACGAGCAGTACTTC.

The gene calls are TRBV7-2 and TRBJ2-7, with D possibly matching TRBD1 (6 bases). Germline V gene lookup returns CDR1 SGHTA and CDR2 FQGNSA. This CDR3 has 14 residues. Trimming took 2 bases from V and 3 from J, leaving 11 bases between them. This chain's CDR3 is CASSLQGGYYEQYF. CDR3 coding DNA: TGTGCCAGCAGCTTACAAGGGGGTTACTACGAGCAGTACTTC.

The chain links TRBV27 to TRBJ1-6, with 10 nucleotides matching TRBD1. The V segment lost 4 bases and the J segment 9 bases; nucleotides outside the gene matches: 6. Germline CDR1 MNHEY, CDR2 SMNVEV (reference sequence). This CDR3 contains 15 residues. The CDR3: CASSSADRGSSPLHF. The CDR3 DNA reads as TGTGCCAGCAGTTCCGCGGACAGGGGGAGTTCACCCCTCCACTTT.

This clone has more than one count but fewer than ten. The rearrangement links TRBV11-2 to TRBJ2-7; tentatively, D is TRBD2 (6 bases). In germline, CDR1 is SGHAT, CDR2 FQNNGV. The CDR3 spans 16 residues. V dropped 5 bases and J dropped 0 bases, with 17 bases sitting between them. Here the CDR3 reads CASSRLRGGGSYEQYF. The CDR3 region has the DNA TGTGCCAGCAGCCGCCTCCGGGGAGGAGGCTCCTACGAGCAGTACTTC.

The V and J genes are TRBV19 and TRBJ2-5, with 15 bases identical to TRBD2. V lost 4 bases to trimming and J lost 6 bases; unmatched junction nucleotides: 12. This CDR3 region has 18 residues. Germline CDR1 LNHDA, CDR2 SQIVND (reference sequence). CDR3 in amino acids: CASSTARTSGRAGKTQYF. Written as DNA, the CDR3 is TGTGCCAGTAGTACCGCCCGGACTAGCGGGAGGGCCGGGAAGACCCAGTACTTC.

This rearrangement joins TRBV19 to TRBJ2-7, with a possible D match to TRBD2 (6 bases). Germline CDR1 reads LNHDA; CDR2 reads SQIVND (reference sequence). The CDR3 covers 12 residues. Deletions cut 11 bases from V and 2 bases from J, with 13 bases between. In DNA form, the CDR3 reads TGTGCCGGGTCGGGAGTTACCTACGAGCAGTACTTC. This gives the protein CAGSGVTYEQYF.

CDR3 sequence: CASSASANTQYF. CDR3 DNA: TGTGCCAGCAGTGCCAGCGCGAATACGCAGTATTTT. The chain employs TRBV2 and TRBJ2-3; unclear D gene. The CDR3 is 12 residues long. Trimming removed 4 bases from V and 7 bases from J, with 9 bases in between. Germline values: CDR1 SNHLY, CDR2 FYNNEI.

The V and J genes are TRBV4-2 and TRBJ2-3, with 7 bases matching TRBD2. Germline V gene sequence: CDR1 LGHNA, CDR2 YNFKEQ. The V gene end was trimmed by 1 base and the J gene end by 2 bases; junction bases not matched to a gene: 6. The CDR3 totals 16 residues. The CDR3 spells CASSQGQRGNTDTQYF. The CDR3 bases are TGTGCCAGCAGCCAAGGACAGCGGGGAAACACAGATACGCAGTATTTT.

The chain employs TRBV6-2 or TRBV6-3 and TRBJ2-1; 9 bases fit TRBD2. With V trimmed by 4 bases and J by 7 bases, 11 bases remained unmatched. The CDR3 is 16 residues long. The germline V gene has CDR1 MNHEY and CDR2 SVGEGT. The CDR3 DNA reads TGTGCCAGCAGTTTTGATCCGGGACTAGCATCAAATGAGCAGTTCTTC. Translated: CASSFDPGLASNEQFF.

The sample holds a few counts of this clone. V usage is TRBV7-9 and J usage is TRBJ2-1, with 8 bases aligning to TRBD2. The ends lost 5 bases at V and 5 bases at J; junction bases unmatched: 5. Germline CDR1 reads SEHNR; CDR2 reads FQNEAQ (reference sequence). The CDR3 totals 14 residues. The CDR3 DNA is TGTGCCAGCAGCACGAGCGGGAGTCACAATGAGCAGTTCTTC. It yields the protein CASSTSGSHNEQFF.

This chain links TRBV19 with TRBJ1-5, with 7 bases identical to TRBD1. Germline CDR1 is LNHDA and CDR2 is SQIVND (reference sequence). The CDR3 extends over 15 amino acids. Trimming took 1 base from V and 7 from J; bases not matched to a gene: 7. In nucleotides, the CDR3 is TGTGCCAGTAGTATAGGAGACAGGGTAAGCCAGCCCCAGCATTTT. Translation: CASSIGDRVSQPQHF.

This sequence joins TRBV4-1 and TRBJ1-6, with unresolved D. In germline, CDR1 is MGHRA, CDR2 YSYEKL. The CDR3 sequence is 16 residues long. Trimming shortened V by 3 bases and J by 7 bases, and 16 bases separated the two germline ends. CDR3 nucleotides: TGCGCCAGCAGCCATGGAGTCCCCGGAGGGAATTCACCCCTCCACTTT. Protein product: CASSHGVPGGNSPLHF.

The rearrangement joins TRBV7-9 to TRBJ2-7; D gene unclear. V shed 7 bases and J shed 0 bases, with 7 bases lying between them. Germline V gene lookup returns CDR1 SEHNR and CDR2 FQNEAQ (reference sequence). The CDR3 has 12 residues. CDR3: CASTLSSYEQYF. The CDR3 coding sequence is TGTGCCAGCACCCTTAGCTCCTACGAGCAGTACTTC.

The chain couples TRBV11-2 to TRBJ2-7, with 9 bases fitting TRBD1. The germline gives CDR1 SGHAT, CDR2 FQNNGV. The CDR3 is 16 residues long. The V and J ends lost 0 bases and 0 bases, in that order; junction bases with no gene match: 3. CDR3 loop: CASSLERQGGSYEQYF. The CDR3 DNA follows: TGTGCCAGCAGCTTAGAAAGACAGGGGGGCTCCTACGAGCAGTACTTC.

The CDR3 here is CASSTRTGWSGETQYF. CDR3 sequence (DNA): TGTGCCAGCAGCACTAGGACAGGGTGGAGTGGGGAGACCCAGTACTTC. This chain links TRBV27 with TRBJ2-5, with 8 positions matching TRBD1. Trimming at V came to 6 bases and at J to 5 bases, leaving 14 bases not matched to a gene. CDR1 and CDR2 (germline): MNHEY, SMNVEV (reference sequence). This CDR3 spans 16 amino acids.